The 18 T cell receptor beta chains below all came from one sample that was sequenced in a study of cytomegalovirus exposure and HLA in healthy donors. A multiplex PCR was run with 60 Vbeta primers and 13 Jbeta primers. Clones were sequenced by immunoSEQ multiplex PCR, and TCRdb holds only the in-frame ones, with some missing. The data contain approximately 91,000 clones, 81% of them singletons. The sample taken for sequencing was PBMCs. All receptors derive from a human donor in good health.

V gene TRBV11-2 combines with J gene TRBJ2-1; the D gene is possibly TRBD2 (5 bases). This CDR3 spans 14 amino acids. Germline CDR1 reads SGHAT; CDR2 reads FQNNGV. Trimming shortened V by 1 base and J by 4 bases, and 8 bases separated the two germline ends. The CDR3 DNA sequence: TGTGCCAGCAGCTTAGTGGGGAGATACAATGAGCAGTTCTTC. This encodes CASSLVGRYNEQFF.

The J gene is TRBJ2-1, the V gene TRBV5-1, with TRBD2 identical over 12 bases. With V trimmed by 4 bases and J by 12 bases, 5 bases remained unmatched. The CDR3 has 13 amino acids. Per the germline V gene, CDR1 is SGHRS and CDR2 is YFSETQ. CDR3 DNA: TGCGCCAGCAGCGTTCTAGCGGGAGGGGCGCAGTTCTTC. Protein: CASSVLAGGAQFF.

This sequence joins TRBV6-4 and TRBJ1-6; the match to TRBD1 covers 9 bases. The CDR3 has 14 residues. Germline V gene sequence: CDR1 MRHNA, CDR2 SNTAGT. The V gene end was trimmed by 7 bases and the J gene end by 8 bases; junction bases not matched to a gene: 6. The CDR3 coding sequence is TGTGCCAGCAACTTGGACAGGGGTGATTCACCCCTCCACTTT. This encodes CASNLDRGDSPLHF.

The CDR3 protein is CSGQTSTDTQYF. The DNA for the CDR3 is TGCAGCGGTCAGACTAGCACAGATACGCAGTATTTT. V gene TRBV29-1 combines with J gene TRBJ2-3, with D unresolved. Germline CDR1 SQVTM, CDR2 ANQGSEA. Trimming pared 7 bases from V and 0 bases from J, leaving 8 bases between. The CDR3 consists of 12 residues.

Here the CDR3 DNA reads TGTGCCAGTCAGGACAGGGGGTCCCGCAGCGCCATATATTTT. Residues: CASQDRGSRSAIYF. J is TRBJ1-3 and V is TRBV19; 10 positions match TRBD1. The CDR3 is made up of 14 amino acids. The germline V gene has CDR1 LNHDA and CDR2 SQIVND (reference sequence). V trimming: 8 bases; J trimming: 11 bases; junction bases outside the gene matches: 12.

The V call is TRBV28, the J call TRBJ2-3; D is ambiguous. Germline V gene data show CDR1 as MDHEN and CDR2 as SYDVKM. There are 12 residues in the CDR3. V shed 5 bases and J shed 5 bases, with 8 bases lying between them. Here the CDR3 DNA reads TGTGCCAGCAGTAGCTTGCAAGATACGCAGTATTTT. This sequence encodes CASSSLQDTQYF.

The CDR3 DNA sequence: TGTGCCAGCAGCTTAGCGTATAGGGGGAGAGAGACCCAGTACTTC. Residues: CASSLAYRGRETQYF. The chain couples TRBV7-2 to TRBJ2-5; D possibly corresponds to TRBD1 (6 bases). Trimming pared 0 bases from V and 4 bases from J, leaving 12 bases between. Germline V gene sequence: CDR1 SGHTA, CDR2 FQGNSA. The CDR3 consists of 15 residues.

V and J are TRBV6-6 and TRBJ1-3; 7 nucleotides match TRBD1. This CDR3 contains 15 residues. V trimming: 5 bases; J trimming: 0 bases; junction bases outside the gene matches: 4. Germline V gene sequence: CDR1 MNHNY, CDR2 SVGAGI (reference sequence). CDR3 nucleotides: TGTGCCAGCAGTAATCGACAGGGCTCTGGAAACACCATATATTTT. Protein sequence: CASSNRQGSGNTIYF.

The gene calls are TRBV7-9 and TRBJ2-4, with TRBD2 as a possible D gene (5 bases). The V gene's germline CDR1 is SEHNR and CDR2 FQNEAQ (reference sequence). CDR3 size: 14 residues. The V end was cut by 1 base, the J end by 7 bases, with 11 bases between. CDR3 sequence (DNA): TGTGCCAGCAGCTTAGTCGGGGTCTCGAACATTCAGTACTTC. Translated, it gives CASSLVGVSNIQYF.

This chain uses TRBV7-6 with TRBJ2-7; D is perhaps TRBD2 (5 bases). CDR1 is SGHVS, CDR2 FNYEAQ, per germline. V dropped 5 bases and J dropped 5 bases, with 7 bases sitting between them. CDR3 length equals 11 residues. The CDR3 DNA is TGTGCCAGCAGCCCCGGGGACGAGCAGTACTTC. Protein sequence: CASSPGDEQYF. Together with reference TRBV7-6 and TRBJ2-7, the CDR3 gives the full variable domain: GAGVSQSPRYKVTKRGQDVALRCDPISGHVSLYWYRQALGQGPEFLTYFNYEAQQDKSGLPNDRFSAERPEGSISTLTIQRTEQRDSAMYRCASSPGDEQYFGPGTRLTVT.

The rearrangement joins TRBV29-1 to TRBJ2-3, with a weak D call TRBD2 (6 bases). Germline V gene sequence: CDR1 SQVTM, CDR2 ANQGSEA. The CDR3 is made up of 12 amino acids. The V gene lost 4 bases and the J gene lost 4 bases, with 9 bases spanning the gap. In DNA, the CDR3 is TGCAGCGTTGCCAGGGAGGCAGATACGCAGTATTTT. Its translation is CSVAREADTQYF.

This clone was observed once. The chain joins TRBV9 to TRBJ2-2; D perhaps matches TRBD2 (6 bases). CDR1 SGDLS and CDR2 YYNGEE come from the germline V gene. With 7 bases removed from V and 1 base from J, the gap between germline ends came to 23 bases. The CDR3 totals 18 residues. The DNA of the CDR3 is TGTGCCAGCTCGTTTCCCTCTCGTCCTAGCGAGAACACCGGGGAGCTGTTTTTT. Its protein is CASSFPSRPSENTGELFF.

Here the CDR3 DNA reads TGTGCCAGCAGTGGGGGCTTGGAATATGGCTACACCTTC. Protein product: CASSGGLEYGYTF. V usage is TRBV6-1 and J usage is TRBJ1-2, with a tentative D call TRBD1 (5 bases). V was trimmed by 4 bases and J by 5 bases, leaving 11 bases between them. Germline lookup yields CDR1 MNHNS and CDR2 SASEGT. This CDR3 is 13 amino acids long.

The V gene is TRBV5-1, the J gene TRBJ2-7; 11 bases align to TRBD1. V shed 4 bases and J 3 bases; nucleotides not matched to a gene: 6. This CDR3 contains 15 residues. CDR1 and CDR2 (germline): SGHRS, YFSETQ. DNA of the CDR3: TGCGCCAGCAGCGGCGGACAGGGGGCGATCTACGAGCAGTACTTC. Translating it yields CASSGGQGAIYEQYF.

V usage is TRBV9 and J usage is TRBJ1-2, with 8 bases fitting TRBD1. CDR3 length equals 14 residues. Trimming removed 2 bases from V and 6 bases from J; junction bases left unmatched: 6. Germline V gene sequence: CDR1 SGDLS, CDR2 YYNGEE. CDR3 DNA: TGTGCCAGCAGCGTCTTAGGACAGGGAGATGGCTACACCTTC. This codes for CASSVLGQGDGYTF.

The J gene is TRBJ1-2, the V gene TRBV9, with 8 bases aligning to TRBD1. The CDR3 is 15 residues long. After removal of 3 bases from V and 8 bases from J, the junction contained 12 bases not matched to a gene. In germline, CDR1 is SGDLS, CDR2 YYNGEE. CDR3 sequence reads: CASSAGQGAGGGYTF. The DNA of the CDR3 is TGTGCCAGCAGCGCAGGCCAGGGGGCGGGAGGGGGCTACACCTTC.

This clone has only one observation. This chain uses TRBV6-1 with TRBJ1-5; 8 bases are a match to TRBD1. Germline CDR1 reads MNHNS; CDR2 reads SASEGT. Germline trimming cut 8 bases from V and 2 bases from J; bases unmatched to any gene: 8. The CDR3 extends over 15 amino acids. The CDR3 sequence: CASPSDRGGNQPQHF. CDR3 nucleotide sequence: TGTGCCAGCCCCTCCGACAGGGGTGGCAATCAGCCCCAGCATTTT.

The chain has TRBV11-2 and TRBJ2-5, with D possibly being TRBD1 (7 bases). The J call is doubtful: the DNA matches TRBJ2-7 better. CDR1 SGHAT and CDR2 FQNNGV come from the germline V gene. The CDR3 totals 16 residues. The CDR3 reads CASSLDWRGQAYEQYF. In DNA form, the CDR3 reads TGTGCCAGCAGCTTAGATTGGAGGGGGCAAGCCTACGAGCAGTACTTC.